The 12 T cell receptor beta chains below all came from one sample that was sequenced in a study of blood T cell repertoires in COVID-19. Some clones are missing from TCRdb's copy, which holds only in-frame ones; the method was immunoSEQ multiplex PCR. The data hold more than 150,000 clones, with roughly 85% observed a single time. The sample taken for sequencing was peripheral blood. These receptors originate from a woman in her 70s with acute or convalescent COVID-19.

The gene calls are TRBV7-3 and TRBJ2-3, with D possibly matching TRBD2 (6 bases). Germline lookup yields CDR1 SGHTA and CDR2 FQGTGA. CDR3 length: 18 amino acids. V was shortened by 0 bases and J by 0 bases, with 16 bases between the two germline ends. This CDR3 reads CASSLTAGGTSSTDTQYF. The CDR3 DNA is TGTGCCAGCAGCTTAACGGCTGGCGGGACGTCTAGCACAGATACGCAGTATTTT.

V usage is TRBV7-2 and J usage is TRBJ2-5, with D perhaps TRBD1 (6 bases). Germline lookup yields CDR1 SGHTA and CDR2 FQGNSA. The germline V and J ends were trimmed by 1 base and 5 bases, with 11 bases remaining between them. The CDR3 covers 14 residues. As DNA, the CDR3 is TGTGCCAGCAGCTTAGTAACAGGGTTGGAGACCCAGTACTTC. Its protein product is CASSLVTGLETQYF.

J is TRBJ1-5 and V is TRBV6-1, with D hard to call. Germline-derived CDR1 and CDR2 are MNHNS and SASEGT. V shed 3 bases and J shed 0 bases, with 15 bases lying between them. The CDR3 extends over 17 amino acids. Written as DNA, the CDR3 is TGTGCCAGCAGTGATCGTCGGCAGACTAATAGCAATCAGCCCCAGCATTTT. Amino acids: CASSDRRQTNSNQPQHF.

This rearrangement joins TRBV19 to TRBJ1-4; D may be TRBD1 (6 bases). The CDR3 is 14 residues long. Germline assignment: CDR1 LNHDA and CDR2 SQIVND (reference sequence). Trimming shortened V by 5 bases and J by 5 bases, and 12 bases separated the two germline ends. The DNA for the CDR3 is TGTGCCAGTAGTGGGGGCACCCGGAATGAAAAACTGTTTTTT. This gives the protein CASSGGTRNEKLFF.

The rearrangement joins TRBV5-1 to TRBJ2-7; perhaps TRBD1 as D (6 bases). The germline V and J ends were trimmed by 3 bases and 2 bases, with 15 bases remaining between them. Per the germline V gene, CDR1 is SGHRS and CDR2 is YFSETQ. The CDR3 consists of 15 residues. The CDR3 spells CASSWTGTTAYEQYF. CDR3 sequence (DNA): TGCGCCAGCAGCTGGACCGGGACAACGGCCTACGAGCAGTACTTC.

This chain joins TRBV10-3 and TRBJ2-3; 8 positions match TRBD1. CDR3 length equals 16 residues. CDR1 and CDR2 (germline): ENHRY, SYGVKD. The V and J ends lost 6 bases and 2 bases, in that order; junction bases with no gene match: 10. The CDR3 DNA follows: TGTGCCATCAGCGCCGGACAGGGCCGCACCACAGATACGCAGTATTTT. This sequence encodes CAISAGQGRTTDTQYF.

This clone was counted only a few times. J is TRBJ2-1 and V is TRBV2; 11 nucleotides align to TRBD2. After removal of 7 bases from V and 5 bases from J, the junction contained 16 bases not matched to a gene. The CDR3 is 18 residues long. Per germline, CDR1 SNHLY and CDR2 FYNNEI. CDR3 sequence (DNA): TGTGCCAGCACTCCAGTTACTAGCGGGAGTTCTGCGGACAATGAGCAGTTCTTC. Translated: CASTPVTSGSSADNEQFF.

The gene calls are TRBV20-1 and TRBJ2-5, with unresolved D. Trimming cost V 3 bases and J 2 bases, with 4 bases left between them. Per the germline V gene, CDR1 is DFQATT and CDR2 is SNEGSKA (reference sequence). This CDR3 spans 11 amino acids. CDR3 DNA: TGCAGTGCTAGCCTACAAGAGACCCAGTACTTC. This encodes CSASLQETQYF.

The chain has TRBV7-8 and TRBJ2-2; 9 bases are shared with TRBD1. Germline values: CDR1 SGHVS, CDR2 FQNEAQ. Trimming removed 4 bases from V and 0 bases from J; junction bases left unmatched: 9. The CDR3 loop spans 18 amino acids. CDR3 in amino acids: CASSSTKGQGSNTGELFF. CDR3 sequence (DNA): TGTGCCAGCAGCTCGACTAAGGGACAGGGATCGAACACCGGGGAGCTGTTTTTT.

The genes are TRBV5-4 and TRBJ1-2, with D possibly matching TRBD1 (6 bases). Trimming left V 4 bases short and J 6 bases short, with 19 bases between. The germline V gene encodes CDR1 SGHNT and CDR2 YYREEE (reference sequence). CDR3 length equals 15 residues. The CDR3 DNA reads as TGTGCCAGCAGCCCGGATATAGGGGGAAGGCATGGCTACACCTTC. Its protein product is CASSPDIGGRHGYTF. The variable domain in full, with the rest retrieved from reference TRBV5-4 and TRBJ1-2, is ETGVTQSPTHLIKTRGQQVTLRCSSQSGHNTVSWYQQALGQGPQFIFQYYREEENGRGNFPPRFSGLQFPNYSSELNVNALELDDSALYLCASSPDIGGRHGYTFGSGTRLTVV.

This clone was picked up a small number of times. V is TRBV4-1 and J is TRBJ2-1; no firm D call. Germline V gives CDR1 MGHRA, CDR2 YSYEKL. The CDR3 runs to 11 residues. V lost 4 bases and J 9 bases, leaving 7 bases between the germline ends. The CDR3 region is CASSRLGEQFF. CDR3 DNA sequence: TGCGCCAGCAGCCGACTGGGTGAGCAGTTCTTC.

The genes are TRBV6-6 and TRBJ2-7; D might be TRBD2 (6 bases). The CDR3 sequence is 15 residues long. Germline V gives CDR1 MNHNY, CDR2 SVGAGI (reference sequence). V lost 6 bases and J 9 bases, leaving 24 bases between the germline ends. The CDR3, as DNA: TGTGCCAGCAGCGCCCTTGGGCGGGGCCTACGAGGGCAGTACTTC. This codes for CASSALGRGLRGQYF.